This entry concerns a single T cell receptor (beta chain). Its antigen is unidentified. The data were taken from a study of CXCR3-negative and CXCR3-positive naive CD8 T cells. Study-level results: CXCR3-expressing naive cells carried TRB CDR3s more hydrophobic than those of CXCR3-negative naive cells. TRBV-TRBJ usage was alike in naive CXCR3-negative and CXCR3-positive cells but differed in memory cells. The study inferred TCR strength from TRB CDR3 properties and found comparable surface CD5 between naive subsets. Both naive subsets showed comparably high diversity, and memory CD8+ cells showed much lower diversity.

With UMI labels, 5' RACE was used to prepare the TRB cDNA libraries. TCRdb reprocessed the 5' RACE reads and stores each CDR3 protein as one record, lacking DNA. Its clone listing holds fewer than 90,000 distinct CDR3 sequences. Sequenced input: naive CXCR3+ CD8+ T cells from blood. Subset meaning: CD45RO-CCR7+CD27+CD95- naive CD8+ T cells expressing CXCR3 (TNR3+). This TCR derives from a human donor in good health. Some clones in this sample may be carry-over from other donors' samples.

The CDR3: CASSQGQINQPQHF. The chain uses TRBV5-1 and TRBJ1-5; as DNA is missing, the TRBD1 call by TCRdb cannot be tested. Germline V CDR1 and CDR2: SGHRS, YFSETQ. The CDR3 sequence is 14 residues long. The full variable domain, its missing parts supplied by reference TRBV5-1 and TRBJ1-5, is KAGVTQTPRYLIKTRGQQVTLSCSPISGHRSVSWYQQTPGQGLQFLFEYFSETQRNKGNFPGRFSGRQFSNSRSEMNVSTLELGDSALYLCASSQGQINQPQHFGDGTRLSIL.